This record covers a single T cell receptor (beta chain). What it binds is unknown. This sample is part of a study of neoadjuvant anti-PD-1 for oral cavity cancer. Study-level information: Patients without progression got a fourth dose around day 43. Study-level results: PBMC Gini-index clonality exceeded responders' in non-responders post-nivolumab. Higher pretreatment blood Treg/Th17 ratios correlated with higher pretreatment blood and lower post-treatment tumor TCRbeta clonality. Only a few patients per response group were TCR-analyzed; validation needed.

Here immunoSEQ multiplex PCR was the method, and the copy in TCRdb shows in-frame clones only, minus some. The sample has some 15,000 clones; around 64% are singletons. Trimming removed 1 base from V and 3 bases from J, with 7 bases in between. The CDR3 is 13 amino acids. Per the germline V gene, CDR1 is SGHAT and CDR2 is FQNNGV. The input for sequencing was PBMCs, taken before nivolumab (anti-PD-1) treatment. This chain links TRBV11-2 with TRBJ2-7, with TRBD1 as a possible D gene (5 bases). This TCR derives from a person aged 35-80 years with oral cavity squamous cell carcinoma. CDR3 sequence: CASSLGTIYEQYF. The CDR3 DNA follows: TGTGCCAGCAGCTTAGGGACAATCTACGAGCAGTACTTC. The whole variable domain, filled in from reference TRBV11-2 and TRBJ2-7, reads EAGVAQSPRYKIIEKRQSVAFWCNPISGHATLYWYQQILGQGPKLLIQFQNNGVVDDSQLPKDRFSAERLKGVDSTLKIQPAKLEDSAVYLCASSLGTIYEQYFGPGTRLTVT.